This TCR beta chain was captured by sequencing in a study of T cells after posttransplantation cyclophosphamide listed by TCRdb under 2016. For context, the study as a whole: Using TRB sequencing, the study followed how the T cell repertoire reconstituted after myeloablative bone marrow transplantation in which posttransplantation cyclophosphamide served as GVHD prophylaxis. Samples from around 35 PTCy-treated patients and fewer than 20 related bone marrow donors of those patients were subjected to antigen receptor sequencing. TRB sequencing was performed on blood from all 35 or so PTCy patients with 1-year posttransplant specimens. TRB sequencing was also done on up to 3 additional blood samples from 2 to 5.2 years after transplant in 3 patients, and on pretransplant blood from 4 patients. TRA and TRB clonality were tightly correlated in about ten samples, so subsequent TCR analyses focused on TRB only. Public TRB sequences were searched against a database of over 3,600 sequences associated with responses to pathogens, tumor antigens, self-antigens and alloantigens. General conclusions and limits of the study: Donor-recipient similarity was low at 1-2 months but rose over the first year, and later blood repertoires were often dominated by donor CD8+ memory clones. Across a few dozen patients, TRB clonality was highly associated with recipient CMV seropositivity and CMV reactivation, and diversity in PTCy patients was similar to diversity in CNI/methotrexate controls. The TRB repertoires of T cells infiltrating skin or GI tract showed only limited overlap with the TRB repertoires of T cells in blood.

On the day of marrow donation, related bone marrow donors gave peripheral blood samples. Peripheral blood and bone marrow mononuclear cells were isolated by Ficoll-Hypaque density centrifugation and were cryopreserved. This clone was seen at least ten times. Its target antigen remains unknown. Base quality data are lacking; no much larger clone is found one base away. CDR1 LGHNA and CDR2 YNFKEQ are derived from the germline V gene. At the junction V is shortened by 1 base and J by 2 bases; bases outside the gene matches: 4. From the cysteine through the phenylalanine, the CDR3 covers 16 amino acids. The read is trimmed to its CDR3 DNA, 48 bases read in frame from base 1. TRB sequencing used genomic DNA with the immunoSEQ assay at survey resolution or the hsTCRB kit. Under the source paper's analysis protocol: Initial read processing used immunoSEQ software, and repertoire analyses used the LymphoSeq R package. Clonality was computed as 1 minus normalized Shannon entropy; Gini coefficient was also calculated for each TRB dataset. Phenotypes of unsorted samples were inferred by mapping TRB sequences from sorted subsets of the recipient or donor onto the same recipient's unsorted samples. TCRdb retrieved this table from immuneACCESS and kept in-frame rearrangements only. Not all clones are present; in checked studies, unresolved V genes account for under half, and no reason is known for the remainder. That table is the source of V, J and clone size, and D and trimming were worked out from the DNA. This sample is represented by 40,000 to 45,000 clones, with no singletons among them. The ten biggest clones cover approximately 2.2% of the sample.

This sequence originates from a man aged 35 to 55 in good health, CMV-negative, and a related stem cell transplant donor. The chain is encoded by TRBV4-2 joined to TRBJ1-2, with 10 bases aligning to TRBD1. The sample comprised PBMCs. Here the CDR3 is given as CASSQADRGQNYGYTF. DNA sequence: TGTGCCAGCAGCCAAGCAGACAGGGGGCAGAACTATGGCTACACCTTC.